This T cell receptor (beta chain) was documented in a study of shared clonotypes between healthy human individuals (dated by TCRdb to 2018 to 2021). General notes on the study: A few men and two women, aged 18 to 49 years, made up the cohort. The study deeply sequenced blood TCR repertoires of five healthy adults to estimate repertoire size and the extent of clonotype sharing between individuals. To increase sequencing depth and limit assay-specific biases, TCR repertoire library preparation and sequencing were carried out by different laboratories using diverse techniques. Between about 0.9 and 8.9 billion PBMCs per donor were obtained by leukapheresis. For each donor, three plates each were used for CD4 naive and CD4 memory, two plates were used for CD8 naive, and one plate was used for CD8 memory.

Measured from the cysteine to the phenylalanine, the CDR3 is 14 residues long. Only the CDR3 region is kept as DNA, spanning 42 bases read in frame from base 1. CDR1 and CDR2 are drawn from the germline V gene (reference sequence): SEHNR, FQNEAQ. The germline V and J ends show losses of 4 bases and 2 bases respectively, and no gene match explains 4 bases of the junction. TCR CDR3 regions were amplified from genomic DNA by multiplex PCR using the deep immunoSEQ assay. Genomic DNA extracted from each cell subset was distributed evenly over all wells of several immunoSEQ 96-well plates, and each plate served as one replicate. For sorted subsets, roughly 200 ng genomic DNA, equal to 25,000 to 35,000 T cell genomes, was loaded into each replicate PCR. The purified libraries were quantified using a Qubit 3.0 fluorometer, sized with a Bioanalyzer 2100, and then quantified again using the KAPA Library Quantification kit. Each immunoSEQ 96-well plate was sequenced on its own single-read 150-cycle Illumina NextSeq 550 flow cell. For the original study's pipeline: Because the immunoSEQ output included only junctional sequences and no quality scores, the filtering could not be the same as the filtering used for full-length reads. To assign V/J genes and CDR3, sequences were annotated against IMGT germline references using PyIR, a Python wrapper for IgBLAST v1.9. Reads were filtered out if the reads had weak V/J assignments (E-value above 1e-6), no CDR3, stop codons, out-of-frame junctions, or ambiguous translated residues. V3J clonotypes were defined as sequences sharing an identical inferred V gene, J gene, and CDR3 amino acid sequence. To compute the percentage overlap between repertoires, the number of shared unique clonotypes was divided by the size of the smaller repertoire. RTK rarefaction, the Chao1 estimator, and Recon v2.1 estimates of unobserved clonotypes were used to assess repertoire richness. Generation probabilities were computed with OLGA for all TCRbeta clonotypes obtained by the gDNA method from several donors. Imported from immuneACCESS, the table was reduced by TCRdb to in-frame sequences with V and J called. These copies leave out some clones; in studies compared against another copy, an unresolved V gene accounts for under half, and the cause of the remainder is not known. The DNA gave D and trimming, while V, J and clone size come from that table. This sample gives 1.5 million to 2.5 million clones in total; about 94% of them show up just once. The ten largest clones take up approximately 1.2% of the sample.

What the research found in general, with its limitations: The genetic and exposure-history diversity represented was limited by the small number of donors. Based on pairwise subsampling, the degree of clonotype sharing among donors was expected to be affected by sequencing depth. When four donors were compared, the shared fraction of clonotypes was about 5.5% for naive CD4, around 3.6% for naive CD8, 2% to 2.5% for memory CD4, and around 0.4% for memory CD8. Incomplete sequencing was indicated by rarefaction of sorted-subset datasets, despite the large sequencing depth. Naive subsets generally had larger estimated clonotype richness than memory subsets did. Sampling was restricted to blood, and TCR repertoires in tissue are likely to differ from TCR repertoires in blood. Clonotypes shared by all four sorted-subset donors showed higher generation probabilities than non-shared clonotypes.

CD8 naive samples were CD45RO-negative cells positively selected for CCR7, giving a CD45RA+CCR7+ population that excluded TemRA cells. The donors were healthy, HIV-negative adults with no recently reported acute infections or vaccinations. All donors were Caucasian adults living in Nashville, Tennessee, USA. Blood was collected by leukapheresis, and PBMCs were isolated by Ficoll-Histopaque density gradient centrifugation and then cryopreserved in liquid nitrogen vapor phase. Purity and quantity of every magnetically sorted T cell population were checked by analytical flow cytometry. Genomic DNA was isolated from each sorted fraction and quantified by UV absorbance on a Nanodrop 2000c. With respect to this clone: Its target antigen remains unknown. No base qualities exist here, and no much larger clone lies one base off it. Other DNA sequences of this sample code for an identical CDR3.

This sequence uses TRBV7-9 and TRBJ2-5, and TRBD1 aligns with 7 junction nucleotides. Sample: naive CD8+ T cells sorted from blood. Per the publication, the cell subset or site label means: CD45RA+CCR7+. This receptor was obtained from a man younger than 30 in good health. In nucleotides, the sequence is TGTGCCAGCAGCTCGGGACAGACACAAGAGACCCAGTACTTC. This sequence encodes CASSSGQTQETQYF.